A selection of T cell receptor beta chains follows, all from one sample in a study of PD-L1 blockade in urothelial cancer. Clones were read by immunoSEQ multiplex PCR, and TCRdb kept only the in-frame ones, dropping some. The table has under 100,000 clones, 82% seen once. Sequenced here: PBMCs, sampled around atezolizumab (anti-PD-L1) treatment. These receptors were obtained from a man between 65 and 79 years old with urothelial cancer. Each CDR3 is given with its conserved first and last residue. The order of the fields is D gene, V gene, J gene, clone size, CDR3 protein, CDR3 DNA. The D gene is left open where the match is weak. Part of the rows lack a size; the others show once, few, many or a class for expanded clones.

TRBD1	TRBV7-6	TRBJ2-2	NA	CASSALTGDTGELFF	TGTGCCAGCAGCGCGCTGACAGGGGACACCGGGGAGCTGTTTTTT
NA	TRBV28	TRBJ2-3	NA	CASSLRSSWGGTDTQYF	TGTGCCAGCAGTTTACGCTCTTCATGGGGCGGCACAGATACGCAGTATTTT
NA	TRBV15	TRBJ2-7	NA	CATSRDPSYEQYF	TGTGCCACCAGCAGAGATCCGTCCTACGAGCAGTACTTC
NA	TRBV7-7	TRBJ2-1	NA	CASSLFLSDEQFF	TGTGCCAGCAGCTTATTTCTGAGCGATGAGCAGTTCTTC
NA	TRBV7-9	TRBJ1-1	NA	CASSTHTGNTEAFF	TGTGCCAGCAGCACTCATACGGGGAACACTGAAGCTTTCTTT
TRBD1	TRBV6-6	TRBJ1-2	NA	CASSTTRQGGDYGYTF	TGTGCCAGCAGTACCACGAGACAGGGGGGAGACTATGGCTACACCTTC
NA	TRBV5-1	TRBJ2-1	NA	CASSLRASPSDEQFF	TGCGCCAGCAGCTTAAGGGCTAGCCCGTCGGATGAGCAGTTCTTC
TRBD1	TRBV5-4	TRBJ2-7	NA	CASSPFDRVQSSYEQYF	TGTGCCAGCAGCCCTTTCGACAGGGTCCAAAGCTCCTACGAGCAGTACTTC
NA	TRBV15	TRBJ1-2	NA	CATSRSQGLPANYGYTF	TGTGCCACCAGCAGATCCCAGGGGTTGCCAGCTAACTATGGCTACACCTTC
TRBD2	TRBV29-1	TRBJ2-7	NA	CSVEGLAAPYEQYF	TGCAGCGTTGAAGGACTAGCGGCGCCCTACGAGCAGTACTTC
NA	TRBV5-1	TRBJ1-4	NA	CARPSLNEKLFF	TGCGCCAGACCGTCTCTAAATGAAAAACTGTTTTTT
TRBD1	TRBV6-6	TRBJ1-4	NA	CASSYPGTGVEKLFF	TGTGCCAGCAGTTACCCCGGGACAGGGGTTGAAAAACTGTTTTTT
TRBD2	TRBV4-1	TRBJ2-3	NA	CASSQGTSGAPYSTDTQYF	TGCGCCAGCAGCCAAGGGACTAGCGGAGCTCCATATAGCACAGATACGCAGTATTTT
NA	TRBV2	TRBJ2-7	NA	CASSDFAGILPIPSYEQYF	TGTGCCAGCAGTGACTTCGCAGGGATTCTACCAATCCCTTCCTACGAGCAGTACTTC
TRBD1	TRBV6-5	TRBJ2-5	NA	CASRDTGAPQETQYF	TGTGCCAGCAGAGATACAGGGGCCCCCCAAGAGACCCAGTACTTC
TRBD1	TRBV7-8	TRBJ2-5	NA	CASSPAGTGKETQYF	TGTGCCAGCAGCCCTGCCGGGACAGGGAAAGAGACCCAGTACTTC
TRBD1	TRBV7-9	TRBJ1-5	NA	CASSSSGQGGQPQHF	TGTGCCAGCAGCTCGTCGGGACAGGGCGGTCAGCCCCAGCATTTT
TRBD2	TRBV19	TRBJ2-5	NA	CASSPRTSGIAETQYF	TGTGCCAGTAGTCCACGGACTAGCGGGATAGCAGAGACCCAGTACTTC
NA	TRBV5-1	TRBJ2-2	NA	CASRVGGRDTGELFF	TGCGCCAGCAGAGTCGGGGGGCGCGACACCGGGGAGCTGTTTTTT
TRBD2	TRBV4-2	TRBJ2-5	NA	CASSQRASGSYGETQYF	TGTGCCAGCAGCCAACGGGCAAGCGGGAGCTATGGGGAGACCCAGTACTTC
TRBD2	TRBV14	TRBJ2-1	NA	CASSQEASGTAGGQFF	TGTGCCAGCAGCCAAGAGGCTAGCGGGACAGCCGGCGGGCAGTTCTTC
NA	TRBV28	TRBJ1-1	NA	CASSPGGQKNTEAFF	TGTGCCAGCAGTCCGGGTGGACAGAAGAACACTGAAGCTTTCTTT
TRBD1	TRBV18	TRBJ2-7	few	CASSPGAGGTYEQYF	TGTGCCAGCTCCCCCGGGGCAGGGGGAACCTACGAGCAGTACTTC
TRBD2	TRBV6-6	TRBJ2-3	NA	CASSYGGGGADTQYF	TGTGCCAGCAGTTACGGTGGCGGGGGGGCCGATACGCAGTATTTT
TRBD1	TRBV5-1	TRBJ1-2	NA	CASSSTGGHPDGYTF	TGCGCCAGCAGCTCAACAGGGGGCCACCCAGATGGCTACACCTTC
TRBD1	TRBV19	TRBJ1-1	NA	CASSVSGTENTEAFF	TGTGCCAGTAGTGTCTCCGGGACAGAGAACACTGAAGCTTTCTTT
NA	TRBV5-4	TRBJ2-7	NA	CASSLVGESSYEQYF	TGTGCCAGCAGCTTGGTAGGGGAAAGCTCCTACGAGCAGTACTTC
NA	TRBV6-7	TRBJ2-1	NA	CASSYLRGLKSSYNEQFF	TGTGCCAGCAGTTACCTGCGCGGTTTAAAGAGCTCCTACAATGAGCAGTTCTTC